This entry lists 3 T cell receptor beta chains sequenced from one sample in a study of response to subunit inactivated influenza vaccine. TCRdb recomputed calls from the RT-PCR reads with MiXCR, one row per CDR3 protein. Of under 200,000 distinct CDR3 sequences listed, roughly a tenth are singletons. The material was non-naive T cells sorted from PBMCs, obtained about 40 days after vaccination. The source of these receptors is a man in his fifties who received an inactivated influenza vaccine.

The CDR3 is CASSWGVYEQFF. The CDR3 nucleotides are TGCGCCAGCAGTTGGGGGGTGTATGAGCAGTTCTTC. The rearrangement joins TRBV10-2 to TRBJ2-1, with D perhaps TRBD2 (6 bases). V was cut by 5 bases and J by 8 bases, with 10 bases left in between. The CDR3 runs 12 residues. The germline CDR1 and CDR2 sequences are WSHSY and SAAADI.

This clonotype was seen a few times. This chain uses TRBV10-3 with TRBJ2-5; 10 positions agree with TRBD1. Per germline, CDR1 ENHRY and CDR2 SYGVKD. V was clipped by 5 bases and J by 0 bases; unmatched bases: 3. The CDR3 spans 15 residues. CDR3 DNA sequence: TGTGCCATCAGTCGGACAGGGGGGAACCAAGAGACCCAGTACTTC. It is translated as CAISRTGGNQETQYF.

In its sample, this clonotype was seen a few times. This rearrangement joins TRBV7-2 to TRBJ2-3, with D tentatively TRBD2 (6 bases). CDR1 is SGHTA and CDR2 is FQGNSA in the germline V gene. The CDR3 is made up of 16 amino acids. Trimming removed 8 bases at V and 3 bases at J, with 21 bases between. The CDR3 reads CASHLGKGRGTDTQYF. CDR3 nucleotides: TGTGCCAGCCACTTAGGAAAAGGGCGGGGAACAGATACGCAGTATTTT.